These 26 T cell receptor beta chains originate from one sample sequenced in a study of blood T cells in healthy people across ages. PCR was performed a second time for about 6 to 12 cycles using a sample-barcoded 5' primer and a J-beta primer mix. A single record per CDR3 protein comes from TCRdb applying MiXCR to the 5' RACE reads. The sample holds some 1,500,000 distinct CDR3 sequences, 42% seen once. The sequencing sample was made of blood. These receptors were obtained from a woman aged 18-30 years in good health.

The rearrangement links TRBV14 to TRBJ1-2; D is uncertain. Looked up from germline, CDR1 is SGHDN and CDR2 is FVKESK. The CDR3 is made up of 12 amino acids. V lost 0 bases and J lost 7, with 6 bases in between. CDR3 coding DNA: TGTGCCAGCAGCCAAGATATGGGTGGCTACACCTTC. Its translation: CASSQDMGGYTF.

The genes are TRBV9 and TRBJ1-3; D is undetermined. Germline lookup yields CDR1 SGDLS and CDR2 YYNGEE. Trimming took off 2 bases at V and 0 bases at J, with 15 bases between the two ends. The CDR3 length is 17 residues. CDR3 sequence: CASSVGGRTGSGNTIYF. The DNA of the CDR3 is TGTGCCAGCAGCGTGGGAGGAAGGACCGGCTCTGGAAACACCATATATTTT.

This clonotype was picked up a small number of times. V usage is TRBV4-1 and J usage is TRBJ2-1; a weak D match, TRBD1 (5 bases). V was clipped by 1 base and J by 10 bases, with 14 bases between them. Germline V gene sequence: CDR1 MGHRA, CDR2 YSYEKL. CDR3 length: 14 amino acids. The CDR3 coding sequence is TGCGCCAGCAGCCAAGTAACAGGCTTGGGGGAGCAGTTCTTC. Its translation: CASSQVTGLGEQFF.

The chain links TRBV2 to TRBJ1-1, with TRBD1 identical over 8 bases. This CDR3 comprises 15 residues. Unmatched junction bases numbered 12, after V lost 4 bases and J lost 8 bases. Germline values: CDR1 SNHLY, CDR2 FYNNEI. The CDR3 DNA reads TGTGCCAGCAGTGTTCCGGGACAGGACTCGAAGGAAGCTTTCTTT. Translating it yields CASSVPGQDSKEAFF.

In its sample, this clonotype was seen many times. The chain joins TRBV18 to TRBJ2-3; the D is unclear. V was cut by 8 bases and J by 6 bases, with 12 bases left in between. Germline V gives CDR1 KGHSH, CDR2 LQKENI. The CDR3 runs to 12 residues. The CDR3 DNA sequence: TGTGCCAGCAGCCCCAGCGTGGATACGCAGTATTTT. It translates to CASSPSVDTQYF.

The gene calls are TRBV10-3 and TRBJ1-5; 9 bases agree with TRBD1. The CDR3 spans 17 residues. Germline assignment: CDR1 ENHRY and CDR2 SYGVKD. Trimming at V came to 4 bases and at J to 4 bases, leaving 11 bases not matched to a gene. This chain's CDR3 is CAISGVEGQGGNQPQHF. The CDR3 nucleotides are TGTGCCATCAGTGGGGTAGAGGGACAGGGAGGAAATCAGCCCCAGCATTTT.

This clonotype was observed a handful of times. V is TRBV6-6 and J is TRBJ2-7; 10 bases fit TRBD2. This CDR3 has 15 residues. CDR1 is MNHNY, CDR2 SVGAGI, per germline (reference sequence). Trimming cost V 6 bases and J 5 bases; bases outside gene matches: 10. CDR3 coding DNA: TGTGCCAGCAGCCCAACGGGACTAGCGAACGACGAGCAGTACTTC. Translation gives CASSPTGLANDEQYF.

As for this clonotype: It may be a read error: a sequence one base away is much more abundant. The genes are TRBV6-4 and TRBJ1-2; no reliable D call. In germline, CDR1 is MRHNA, CDR2 SNTAGT. The CDR3 is made up of 13 amino acids. CDR3 loop: CARSADGNYGYTF. In DNA, the CDR3 is TGTGCCAGAAGTGCGGACGGTAACTATGGCTACACCTTC.

This clonotype was picked up one time. The chain is built from TRBV7-2 and TRBJ2-5; 7 positions agree with TRBD1. The J call may be mistaken, given a closer DNA end match to TRBJ2-7. The CDR3 contains 15 residues. The germline gives CDR1 SGHTA, CDR2 FQGNSA. CDR3 region: CASSFTPGQPYEQYF. CDR3 bases: TGTGCCAGCAGCTTTACTCCGGGACAGCCCTACGAGCAGTACTTC.

The V gene is TRBV25-1, the J gene TRBJ1-1, with 7 bases fitting TRBD1. CDR3 length equals 13 residues. V dropped 10 bases and J dropped 1; count of bases not matched to a gene: 6. Per the germline V gene, CDR1 is MGHDK and CDR2 is SYGVNS. CDR3 DNA sequence: TGTGCCACTAGTGGACAGGCGAACACTGAAGCTTTCTTT. This translates into CATSGQANTEAFF.

The J gene is TRBJ2-1, the V gene TRBV9, with TRBD2 matching over 8 bases. CDR1 is SGDLS and CDR2 is YYNGEE in the germline V gene. This CDR3 is 16 amino acids long. Losses at the gene ends were 0 bases for V and 4 bases for J; bases not matched to a gene: 6. The CDR3, as DNA: TGTGCCAGCAGCGTAGCTGGGGGGACTAGGTACAATGAGCAGTTCTTC. It is translated as CASSVAGGTRYNEQFF. The full variable domain, in which reference TRBV9 and TRBJ2-1 provide the parts outside the CDR3, is DSGVTQTPKHLITATGQRVTLRCSPRSGDLSVYWYQQSLDQGLQFLIQYYNGEERAKGNILERFSAQQFPDLHSELNLSSLELGDSALYFCASSVAGGTRYNEQFFGPGTRLTVL.

In the case of this clonotype: A read error may produce the germline difference seen at one junction end. J is TRBJ2-7 and V is TRBV20-1; D possibly corresponds to TRBD1 (5 bases). This CDR3 spans 14 amino acids. CDR1 is DFQATT, CDR2 SNEGSKA, per germline (reference sequence). In DNA form, the CDR3 reads TGCAGTGCAAGAGAGGCAGGGCGGTCAAACGAGCAGTACTTC. Its protein is CSAREAGRSNEQYF.

This clonotype has only a few counts. The chain links TRBV27 to TRBJ1-5, with D uncertain. CDR3 length: 12 residues. The germline V and J ends were trimmed by 6 bases and 4 bases, with 7 bases remaining between them. The V gene's germline CDR1 is MNHEY and CDR2 SMNVEV (reference sequence). Written as DNA, the CDR3 is TGTGCCAGCAGGCTAGGGAATCAGCCCCAGCATTTT. Amino acid sequence: CASRLGNQPQHF.

V usage is TRBV9 and J usage is TRBJ2-1; 10 bases align to TRBD2. The end of the DNA fits TRBJ2-7 better, so the J call may be wrong. Per the germline V gene, CDR1 is SGDLS and CDR2 is YYNGEE. This CDR3 has 15 residues. This CDR3 is CASSPIAGGTNEQYF. DNA for the CDR3: TGTGCCAGCAGCCCAATAGCGGGAGGTACGAATGAGCAGTACTTC.

V is TRBV12-3 or TRBV12-4 and J is TRBJ1-1; TRBD1 matches at 8 bases. Trimming cost V 3 bases and J 3 bases; bases outside gene matches: 6. This CDR3 is 15 amino acids long. DNA of the CDR3: TGTGCCAGCAGTTTTGTTGGACAGGGACACACTGAAGCTTTCTTT. Translated: CASSFVGQGHTEAFF.

The J gene is TRBJ2-4, the V gene TRBV9, with a possible D match to TRBD2 (5 bases). V lost 0 bases and J lost 0, with 10 bases in between. Germline CDR1 reads SGDLS; CDR2 reads YYNGEE. The CDR3 spans 16 residues. For the CDR3, the DNA is TGTGCCAGCAGCGTAGATGGAGGCCTAGCCAAAAACATTCAGTACTTC. As protein: CASSVDGGLAKNIQYF.

This clonotype was seen only a few times. The rearrangement links TRBV29-1 to TRBJ1-1, with D uncertain. The germline gives CDR1 SQVTM, CDR2 ANQGSEA. Trimming removed 4 bases from V and 2 bases from J, with 11 bases in between. The CDR3 contains 13 residues. This CDR3 reads CSVVRGENTEAFF. The CDR3 nucleotides read TGCAGCGTTGTGCGCGGGGAAAACACTGAAGCTTTCTTT.

The J gene is TRBJ1-5, the V gene TRBV18; 12 nucleotides line up with TRBD1. J was trimmed by 2 bases and V by 8 bases; bases with no gene match: 7. CDR1 KGHSH and CDR2 LQKENI come from the germline V gene. The CDR3 sequence is 16 residues long. The CDR3 reads CASSPGTGGGNQPQHF. The DNA of the CDR3 is TGTGCCAGCAGTCCGGGGACAGGGGGCGGCAATCAGCCCCAGCATTTT. Full variable domain (rest looked up from reference TRBV18 and TRBJ1-5): NAGVMQNPRHLVRRRGQEARLRCSPMKGHSHVYWYRQLPEEGLKFMVYLQKENIIDESGMPKERFSAEFPKEGPSILRIQQVVRGDSAAYFCASSPGTGGGNQPQHFGDGTRLSIL.

This clonotype has more than one count but fewer than ten. V gene TRBV3-1 combines with J gene TRBJ2-5, with D uncertain. Germline V gives CDR1 LGHDT, CDR2 YNNKEL (reference sequence). This CDR3 has 15 amino acids. Trimming cost V 0 bases and J 1 base, with 9 bases left between them. In DNA form, the CDR3 reads TGTGCCAGCAGCCAAGATCCCGGCTTCCAAGAGACCCAGTACTTC. Protein sequence: CASSQDPGFQETQYF.

This clonotype was counted a few times. V usage is TRBV27 and J usage is TRBJ2-1, with TRBD2 matching over 12 bases. V gave up 5 bases and J gave up 5 bases; unmatched junction bases: 10. This CDR3 region has 17 residues. The germline CDR1 and CDR2 sequences are MNHEY and SMNVEV (reference sequence). CDR3 DNA: TGTGCCAGCAGTCCGTCAGAGACTAGCGGGAGCCACAATGAGCAGTTCTTC. Encoded protein: CASSPSETSGSHNEQFF.

This chain joins TRBV29-1 and TRBJ1-4; no clear D. This CDR3 region has 13 residues. Germline loops: CDR1 SQVTM, CDR2 ANQGSEA. V gave up 5 bases and J gave up 4 bases, with 11 bases separating them. The CDR3 sequence is CSVRRIFNEKLFF. The CDR3 DNA follows: TGCAGCGTTCGCAGGATCTTTAATGAAAAACTGTTTTTT.

The chain employs TRBV6-5 and TRBJ1-1; D uncertain. The CDR3 has 14 residues. Germline V lookup: CDR1 MNHEY, CDR2 SVGAGI. V shed 2 bases and J shed 5 bases, with 12 bases lying between them. The CDR3 bases are TGTGCCAGCAGTTACGCGGCAGGTAGAACTGAAGCTTTCTTT. It encodes CASSYAAGRTEAFF.

V gene TRBV6-1 combines with J gene TRBJ2-1; TRBD1 might be the D (6 bases). Germline V gene lookup returns CDR1 MNHNS and CDR2 SASEGT. V lost 6 bases and J lost 4, with 10 bases in between. CDR3 size: 13 residues. CDR3 nucleotides: TGTGCCAGCAGGAGTAGGGGGTACAATGAGCAGTTCTTC. As protein: CASRSRGYNEQFF.

This clonotype turned up a few times. The genes are TRBV20-1 and TRBJ2-7; 8 bases fit TRBD2. Germline assignment: CDR1 DFQATT and CDR2 SNEGSKA (reference sequence). The CDR3 extends over 14 amino acids. After removal of 1 base from V and 1 base from J, the junction contained 3 bases not matched to a gene. DNA of the CDR3: TGCAGTGCTAGAGGACGGGAGGGTTCCTACGAGCAGTACTTC. Protein sequence: CSARGREGSYEQYF.

The gene calls are TRBV4-3 and TRBJ1-1; TRBD1 is a possible D gene (6 bases). The germline V gene encodes CDR1 LGHNA and CDR2 YSLEER. CDR3 length: 15 residues. Trimming took 0 bases from V and 5 from J, leaving 13 bases between them. The CDR3 protein is CASSQDTGRDTEAFF. The DNA for the CDR3 is TGCGCCAGCAGCCAAGATACAGGGAGGGATACTGAAGCTTTCTTT.

In this sample, this clonotype turned up many times. In DNA, the CDR3 is TGTGCCAGCAGTTTAAATAATTATCTGACCAACCGCGGGGAGCTGTTTTTT. Protein product: CASSLNNYLTNRGELFF. The rearrangement uses TRBV27 and TRBJ2-2; D is undetermined. V shed 2 bases and J shed 7 bases, with 20 bases lying between them. CDR3 length: 17 amino acids. Germline CDR1 MNHEY, CDR2 SMNVEV (reference sequence).